These T cell receptor beta chains were read from a single sample in a study of T cells in Graves' hyperthyroidism and ophthalmopathy. MiXCR, run by TCRdb on the multiplex PCR reads, gives a single entry per CDR3 protein. This sample yields about 480,000 distinct CDR3 sequences, of which around 14% are seen a single time; 17% belongs to the top ten. The sample comprised blood. These receptor sequences come from a woman under 30 with Graves' hyperthyroidism. CDR3s include the opening cysteine and the closing phenylalanine or tryptophan. The order of the fields is clone size, D gene, J gene, V gene, CDR3 DNA, CDR3 protein. The D gene is left open where the match is weak. Only part of the rows carry a size: once, few, many, or a class if the clone is expanded.

>many|.|TRBJ1-1|TRBV20-1
TGCAGTGCTAGACTCGCCTTGGGAAACACTGAAGCTTTCTTT
CSARLALGNTEAFF
>many|.|TRBJ1-3|TRBV30
TGTGCCTGGAGTCCCGGGGGCTTTGGAAACACCATATATTTT
CAWSPGGFGNTIYF
>few|TRBD2|TRBJ2-1|TRBV12-3/TRBV12-4
TGTGCCAGCAGTTTAGCGATCCTAGCGGGTCTCAATCTGAGCTCCTACAATGAGCAGTTCTTC
CASSLAILAGLNLSSYNEQFF
>.|.|TRBJ2-2|TRBV5-6
TGTGCCAGCAGCTTGTACGGGGACACCGGGGAGCTGTTTTTT
CASSLYGDTGELFF
>.|.|TRBJ1-6|TRBV6-5
TGTGCCAGCAGTTACTCAGAGAGGTCACCCCTCCACTTT
CASSYSERSPLHF
>many|.|TRBJ1-2|TRBV28
TGTGCCAGCAGTTTAGGGGGAGAAGCTAACTATGGCTACACCTTC
CASSLGGEANYGYTF
>.|.|TRBJ2-3|TRBV30
TGTGCCTGTCAAGCGGGTGTGGCAGATACGCAGTATTTT
CACQAGVADTQYF
>many|.|TRBJ2-3|TRBV14
TGTGCCAGCAGCGCCGGGACCGGGAGAACGCAGTATTTT
CASSAGTGRTQYF
>few|.|TRBJ2-3|TRBV27
TGTGCCAGCAGTTTATCGAGGTTGGTAGGGCGCACAGATACGCAGTATTTT
CASSLSRLVGRTDTQYF
>many|.|TRBJ2-7|TRBV24-1
TGTGCCACCAGTGACAACGACTCAGAGCAGTACTTC
CATSDNDSEQYF
>few|TRBD2|TRBJ2-4|TRBV4-2
TGTGCCAGCAGCCAAGGAATGACTAGCGGGAGGAACATTCAGTACTTC
CASSQGMTSGRNIQYF